A selection of T cell receptor beta chains follows, all from one sample in a study of blood T cell repertoires in COVID-19. Some clones are missing from TCRdb's copy, which holds only in-frame ones; the method was immunoSEQ multiplex PCR. The sample includes roughly 120,000 clones, approximately 80% of them seen just once. The material sequenced was peripheral blood. These receptor sequences come from a man aged 70 or older with acute or convalescent COVID-19. The CDR3 runs from the conserved cysteine through the conserved F or W. A D gene is named only where the DNA matches it firmly. A row's size may be missing; if present it is once, few, many or a size class.

cdr3_length: 16
d_call: TRBD1
j_call: TRBJ1-2
v_call: TRBV6-6
clone_size: -
cdr3_nt: TGTGCCAGCAGCCCCGGACAGGGGGCGCGATCAGATGGCTACACCTTC
cdr3_aa: CASSPGQGARSDGYTF

cdr3_length: 13
d_call: TRBD1
j_call: TRBJ1-1
v_call: TRBV27
clone_size: once
cdr3_nt: TGTGCCAGCAGTACTAAGAGGGGGCCCGGAGCTTTCTTT
cdr3_aa: CASSTKRGPGAFF

cdr3_length: 16
d_call: TRBD1
j_call: TRBJ2-1
v_call: TRBV28
clone_size: -
cdr3_nt: TGTGCCAGCAGTTCGTCTAGGGCAGGGGGATACAATGAGCAGTTCTTC
cdr3_aa: CASSSSRAGGYNEQFF

cdr3_length: 15
d_call: -
j_call: TRBJ1-6
v_call: TRBV10-3
clone_size: few
cdr3_nt: TGTGCCATCAGTGAGTCGGGGCAAGAGAATTCACCCCTCCACTTT
cdr3_aa: CAISESGQENSPLHF

cdr3_length: 13
d_call: -
j_call: TRBJ2-4
v_call: TRBV2
clone_size: -
cdr3_nt: TGTGCCAGCAGTGATTCGGGGTCGAACATTCAGTACTTC
cdr3_aa: CASSDSGSNIQYF

cdr3_length: 14
d_call: -
j_call: TRBJ1-5
v_call: TRBV7-8
clone_size: -
cdr3_nt: TGTGCCAGCAGCCCTAGGGGGAGCAATCAGCCCCAGCATTTT
cdr3_aa: CASSPRGSNQPQHF

cdr3_length: 14
d_call: -
j_call: TRBJ1-2
v_call: TRBV5-4
clone_size: -
cdr3_nt: TGTGCCAGCAGTAACGGAGCGGGTGTTTATGGCTACACCTTC
cdr3_aa: CASSNGAGVYGYTF

cdr3_length: 15
d_call: -
j_call: TRBJ2-7
v_call: TRBV5-1
clone_size: -
cdr3_nt: TGCGCCAGCACGCCAGGGAGGTCCTGGGGTGGCGAGCAGTACTTC
cdr3_aa: CASTPGRSWGGEQYF

cdr3_length: 16
d_call: -
j_call: TRBJ2-5
v_call: TRBV3-1/TRBV3-2
clone_size: -
cdr3_nt: TGTGCCAGCAGCCAAGATCAGAACAGGGTGTGGGAGACCCAGTACTTC
cdr3_aa: CASSQDQNRVWETQYF

cdr3_length: 15
d_call: TRBD2
j_call: TRBJ2-5
v_call: TRBV2
clone_size: once
cdr3_nt: TGTGCCAGCAGCGACGATAGCGGGGGCGGTGAGACCCAGTACTTC
cdr3_aa: CASSDDSGGGETQYF

cdr3_length: 15
d_call: -
j_call: TRBJ1-2
v_call: TRBV9
clone_size: -
cdr3_nt: TGTGCCAGCAGCGTAGGGTCCCAGGGTGGCTATGGCTACACCTTC
cdr3_aa: CASSVGSQGGYGYTF

cdr3_length: 14
d_call: -
j_call: TRBJ1-6
v_call: TRBV3-1/TRBV3-2
clone_size: -
cdr3_nt: TGTGCCAGCAGCCAAACTTCCTATAATTCACCCCTCCACTTT
cdr3_aa: CASSQTSYNSPLHF

cdr3_length: 15
d_call: TRBD1
j_call: TRBJ1-4
v_call: TRBV4-2
clone_size: once
cdr3_nt: TGTGCCAGCAGTCTTCGACTACAGGGGAATGAAAAACTGTTTTTT
cdr3_aa: CASSLRLQGNEKLFF

cdr3_length: 12
d_call: -
j_call: TRBJ1-1
v_call: TRBV19
clone_size: -
cdr3_nt: TGTGCCAGTAGAACAGTGAACACTGAAGCTTTCTTT
cdr3_aa: CASRTVNTEAFF

cdr3_length: 18
d_call: TRBD1
j_call: TRBJ1-6
v_call: TRBV27
clone_size: -
cdr3_nt: TGTGCCAGCAGTTTATTTATTCAGGGGGCAAGTTATAATTCACCCCTCCACTTT
cdr3_aa: CASSLFIQGASYNSPLHF

cdr3_length: 15
d_call: TRBD2
j_call: TRBJ2-3
v_call: TRBV6-4
clone_size: -
cdr3_nt: TGTGCCAGCAGACTCAGCGGGGGGGTCACAGATACGCAGTATTTT
cdr3_aa: CASRLSGGVTDTQYF

cdr3_length: 14
d_call: -
j_call: TRBJ1-2
v_call: TRBV6-1
clone_size: -
cdr3_nt: TGTGCCAGCAGTGAATGGGGGCGCGACTATGGCTACACCTTC
cdr3_aa: CASSEWGRDYGYTF

cdr3_length: 15
d_call: TRBD2
j_call: TRBJ2-7
v_call: TRBV7-2
clone_size: -
cdr3_nt: TGTGCCAGCAGCTTCCGGACTAGCGGCTTCTACGAGCAGTACTTC
cdr3_aa: CASSFRTSGFYEQYF

cdr3_length: 17
d_call: TRBD2
j_call: TRBJ2-4
v_call: TRBV14
clone_size: -
cdr3_nt: TGTGCCAGCAGCCGACCCGCAGCGGGGGGGCATCGGAACATTCAGTACTTC
cdr3_aa: CASSRPAAGGHRNIQYF

cdr3_length: 15
d_call: -
j_call: TRBJ2-7
v_call: TRBV4-1
clone_size: -
cdr3_nt: TGCGCCAGCAGCCAAGAGGGCCCGCCGGACTACGAGCAGTACTTC
cdr3_aa: CASSQEGPPDYEQYF

cdr3_length: 14
d_call: TRBD1
j_call: TRBJ1-3
v_call: TRBV19
clone_size: -
cdr3_nt: TGTGCCAGTACCGGGACAGATAGAAGAAACACCATATATTTT
cdr3_aa: CASTGTDRRNTIYF

cdr3_length: 15
d_call: TRBD1
j_call: TRBJ1-4
v_call: TRBV7-2
clone_size: once
cdr3_nt: TGTGCCAGCAGCCTACAGGGGCCGGGGTATGAAAAACTGTTTTTT
cdr3_aa: CASSLQGPGYEKLFF

cdr3_length: 15
d_call: -
j_call: TRBJ1-3
v_call: TRBV18
clone_size: -
cdr3_nt: TGTGCCAGCTCACCACGGCAGGCCTCTGGAAACACCATATATTTT
cdr3_aa: CASSPRQASGNTIYF

cdr3_length: 14
d_call: -
j_call: TRBJ2-7
v_call: TRBV18
clone_size: -
cdr3_nt: TGTGCCAGCTCACCATCCCGAAGCTACTACGAGCAGTACTTC
cdr3_aa: CASSPSRSYYEQYF

cdr3_length: 15
d_call: -
j_call: TRBJ2-2
v_call: TRBV7-9
clone_size: few
cdr3_nt: TGTGCCAGCAGCTTGGCACAGCTGAACACCGGGGAGCTGTTTTTT
cdr3_aa: CASSLAQLNTGELFF

cdr3_length: 14
d_call: TRBD1
j_call: TRBJ2-7
v_call: TRBV4-1
clone_size: -
cdr3_nt: TGCGCCAGCAGCCCGGGGGACAGGGGATACGAGCAGTACTTC
cdr3_aa: CASSPGDRGYEQYF

cdr3_length: 14
d_call: -
j_call: TRBJ2-7
v_call: TRBV7-2
clone_size: -
cdr3_nt: TGTGCCAGCAGCGCCATGCGGGCCTCCTACGAGCAGTACTTC
cdr3_aa: CASSAMRASYEQYF

cdr3_length: 15
d_call: -
j_call: TRBJ1-3
v_call: TRBV10-3
clone_size: -
cdr3_nt: TGTGCCATCAGTGAGGGGGGGTATTCTGGAAACACCATATATTTT
cdr3_aa: CAISEGGYSGNTIYF

cdr3_length: 13
d_call: -
j_call: TRBJ2-7
v_call: TRBV18
clone_size: -
cdr3_nt: TGTGCCAGCTCAAGAGGACAGTACTACGAGCAGTACTTC
cdr3_aa: CASSRGQYYEQYF

cdr3_length: 13
d_call: TRBD1
j_call: TRBJ1-5
v_call: TRBV5-6
clone_size: -
cdr3_nt: TGTGCCAGCAGCGCGGACAGGCTTCAGCCCCAGCATTTT
cdr3_aa: CASSADRLQPQHF

cdr3_length: 15
d_call: TRBD2
j_call: TRBJ2-1
v_call: TRBV5-1
clone_size: -
cdr3_nt: TGCGCCAGCAGGGCAGATAGCGGGGGGCACAATGAGCAGTTCTTC
cdr3_aa: CASRADSGGHNEQFF

cdr3_length: 15
d_call: TRBD1
j_call: TRBJ1-5
v_call: TRBV7-2
clone_size: -
cdr3_nt: TGTGCCAGCAGCCTTTACACAGGGGATGGGCAGCCCCAGCATTTT
cdr3_aa: CASSLYTGDGQPQHF

cdr3_length: 13
d_call: TRBD1
j_call: TRBJ1-4
v_call: TRBV7-9
clone_size: -
cdr3_nt: TGTGCCAGCAGCTTTGACAGGGCCACAAAACTGTTTTTT
cdr3_aa: CASSFDRATKLFF

cdr3_length: 14
d_call: -
j_call: TRBJ2-7
v_call: TRBV9
clone_size: -
cdr3_nt: TGTGCCAGCAGCGTAGATGGGAGACCCTACGAGCAGTACTTC
cdr3_aa: CASSVDGRPYEQYF

cdr3_length: 15
d_call: TRBD2
j_call: TRBJ2-1
v_call: TRBV24-1
clone_size: once
cdr3_nt: TGTGCCACCAGTGATAACGGGAGGGGGTACAATGAGCAGTTCTTC
cdr3_aa: CATSDNGRGYNEQFF

cdr3_length: 13
d_call: -
j_call: TRBJ2-4
v_call: TRBV6-1
clone_size: -
cdr3_nt: TGTGCCAGCAGTGAAAACTGGGGGGACATTCAGTACTTC
cdr3_aa: CASSENWGDIQYF

cdr3_length: 14
d_call: -
j_call: TRBJ1-2
v_call: TRBV9
clone_size: -
cdr3_nt: TGTGCCAGCAGCTCACGGGGGGGCCCACATGGCTACACCTTC
cdr3_aa: CASSSRGGPHGYTF

cdr3_length: 15
d_call: TRBD2
j_call: TRBJ2-3
v_call: TRBV5-4
clone_size: -
cdr3_nt: TGTGCCAGCAGCTACTCTAGCGGTAGCACAGATACGCAGTATTTT
cdr3_aa: CASSYSSGSTDTQYF

cdr3_length: 14
d_call: -
j_call: TRBJ2-7
v_call: TRBV7-2
clone_size: -
cdr3_nt: TGTGCCAGCAGCTTAGCCAGGGAATACTACGAGCAGTACTTC
cdr3_aa: CASSLAREYYEQYF

cdr3_length: 14
d_call: -
j_call: TRBJ2-1
v_call: TRBV5-1
clone_size: -
cdr3_nt: TGCGCCAGCAGCTACGACTGGTCCTACAATGAGCAGTTCTTC
cdr3_aa: CASSYDWSYNEQFF

cdr3_length: 14
d_call: TRBD2
j_call: TRBJ2-4
v_call: TRBV6-5
clone_size: few
cdr3_nt: TGTGCCAGCAGTCGGACTAGCCAGCTTGGCATTCAGTACTTC
cdr3_aa: CASSRTSQLGIQYF

cdr3_length: 13
d_call: -
j_call: TRBJ1-5
v_call: TRBV27
clone_size: -
cdr3_nt: TGTGCCAGCAGTTTAACCCAGGGTGGGCCCCAGCATTTT
cdr3_aa: CASSLTQGGPQHF

cdr3_length: 16
d_call: -
j_call: TRBJ2-7
v_call: TRBV7-2
clone_size: -
cdr3_nt: TGTGCCAGCAGCTTAGCGGTGACAGAGGTCTCCTACGAGCAGTACTTC
cdr3_aa: CASSLAVTEVSYEQYF

cdr3_length: 13
d_call: -
j_call: TRBJ1-2
v_call: TRBV12-3/TRBV12-4
clone_size: -
cdr3_nt: TGTGCCAGCAGTTTAGACAGCAGCTATGGCTACACCTTC
cdr3_aa: CASSLDSSYGYTF

cdr3_length: 15
d_call: -
j_call: TRBJ1-3
v_call: TRBV18
clone_size: -
cdr3_nt: TGTGCCAGCTCACCAGGCCAAAGTTCTGGAAACACCATATATTTT
cdr3_aa: CASSPGQSSGNTIYF

cdr3_length: 13
d_call: -
j_call: TRBJ1-6
v_call: TRBV12-3/TRBV12-4
clone_size: -
cdr3_nt: TGTGCCAGCAGCTCCCTCAGTTATTCACCCCTCCACTTT
cdr3_aa: CASSSLSYSPLHF

cdr3_length: 12
d_call: -
j_call: TRBJ2-3
v_call: TRBV2
clone_size: -
cdr3_nt: TGTGCCAGCAGTGTGTACACAGATACGCAGTATTTT
cdr3_aa: CASSVYTDTQYF

cdr3_length: 16
d_call: -
j_call: TRBJ2-1
v_call: TRBV4-1
clone_size: -
cdr3_nt: TGCGCCAGCTCAAAAAGCCACGGGAGCTCCTACAATGAGCAGTTCTTC
cdr3_aa: CASSKSHGSSYNEQFF

cdr3_length: 17
d_call: -
j_call: TRBJ2-5
v_call: TRBV18
clone_size: -
cdr3_nt: TGTGCCAGCTCACCACCTTTGGGGGTCGCGGGGCAAGAGACCCAGTACTTC
cdr3_aa: CASSPPLGVAGQETQYF

cdr3_length: 15
d_call: -
j_call: TRBJ1-2
v_call: TRBV3-1/TRBV3-2
clone_size: -
cdr3_nt: TGTGCCAGCAGCCAAGCAGATCGGGAGTCCTATGGCTACACCTTC
cdr3_aa: CASSQADRESYGYTF

cdr3_length: 15
d_call: -
j_call: TRBJ1-1
v_call: TRBV3-1/TRBV3-2
clone_size: -
cdr3_nt: TGTGCCAGCAGCCCCTACGGGACACCCAACACTGAAGCTTTCTTT
cdr3_aa: CASSPYGTPNTEAFF

cdr3_length: 15
d_call: TRBD1
j_call: TRBJ1-6
v_call: TRBV3-1/TRBV3-2
clone_size: many
cdr3_nt: TGTGCCAGCAGCCTACCGGGACAGGATAATTCACCCCTCCACTTT
cdr3_aa: CASSLPGQDNSPLHF

cdr3_length: 16
d_call: TRBD2
j_call: TRBJ2-1
v_call: TRBV7-2
clone_size: -
cdr3_nt: TGTGCCAGCAGCTCGTCGACTAGCGTCTCCTACAATGAGCAGTTCTTC
cdr3_aa: CASSSSTSVSYNEQFF

cdr3_length: 18
d_call: -
j_call: TRBJ2-1
v_call: TRBV7-6
clone_size: -
cdr3_nt: TGTGCCAGCAGCTTAGCGGGTTGGAGAGAAAGCTCCTACAATGAGCAGTTCTTC
cdr3_aa: CASSLAGWRESSYNEQFF

cdr3_length: 16
d_call: -
j_call: TRBJ1-3
v_call: TRBV9
clone_size: -
cdr3_nt: TGTGCCAGCAGCGTAGGTTTTACGAGCTCTGGAAACACCATATATTTT
cdr3_aa: CASSVGFTSSGNTIYF

cdr3_length: 15
d_call: TRBD1
j_call: TRBJ2-3
v_call: TRBV19
clone_size: -
cdr3_nt: TGTGCCAGCGGGACAGGAACCTCTAGCACAGATACGCAGTATTTT
cdr3_aa: CASGTGTSSTDTQYF

cdr3_length: 13
d_call: -
j_call: TRBJ1-2
v_call: TRBV5-4
clone_size: -
cdr3_nt: TGTGCCAGCAGCAGTACAGGGAACTATGGCTACACCTTC
cdr3_aa: CASSSTGNYGYTF

cdr3_length: 15
d_call: TRBD2
j_call: TRBJ2-3
v_call: TRBV18
clone_size: -
cdr3_nt: TGTGCCAGCTCACCAGGGCGGGGGAGATCAGATACGCAGTATTTT
cdr3_aa: CASSPGRGRSDTQYF